This T cell receptor beta chain is drawn from a study of molecular identifiers for immune sequencing clone quantification. The germline CDR1 and CDR2 sequences are SQVTM and ANQGSEA. The CDR3 contains 11 residues. Unmatched junction bases numbered 8, after V lost 5 bases and J lost 11 bases. MiXCR, run by TCRdb on the PCR reads, gives a single entry per CDR3 protein. The table has around 86,000 distinct CDR3 sequences, 19% seen once. This clonotype was seen at least ten times. This sequence joins TRBV29-1 and TRBJ1-2, with TRBD1 matching over 7 bases. Input material: naive CD8+ T cells from blood, with Jurkat cell RNA spiked in. Specified subset: FACS-sorted CD8+CD4-CCR7+CD45RA+ naive T cells. The sequence was collected from a human donor in good health. Some libraries in this study had Jurkat cell RNA spiked in. The CDR3 is CSVSLQGDYTF. The CDR3 DNA follows: TGCAGCGTTAGTTTGCAGGGGGATTACACCTTC.